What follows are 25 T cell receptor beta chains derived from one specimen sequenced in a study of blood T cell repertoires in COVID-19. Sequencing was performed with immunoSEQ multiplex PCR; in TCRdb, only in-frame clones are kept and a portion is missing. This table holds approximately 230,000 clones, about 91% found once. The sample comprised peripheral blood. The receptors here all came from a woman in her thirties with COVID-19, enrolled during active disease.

The CDR3 DNA reads TGTGCCAGCAGTGCCGGGACTAGACTTGGGCAGTTCTTC. Its translation is CASSAGTRLGQFF. The chain recombines TRBV27 with TRBJ2-1; 8 bases fit TRBD2. V dropped 5 bases and J dropped 12; count of bases not matched to a gene: 9. Per the germline V gene, CDR1 is MNHEY and CDR2 is SMNVEV (reference sequence). CDR3 size: 13 residues.

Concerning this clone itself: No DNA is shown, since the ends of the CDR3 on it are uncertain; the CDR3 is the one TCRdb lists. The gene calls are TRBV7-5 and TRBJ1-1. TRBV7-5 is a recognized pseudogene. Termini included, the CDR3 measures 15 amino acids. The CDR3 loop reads CARQFGGGSGTEAFF.

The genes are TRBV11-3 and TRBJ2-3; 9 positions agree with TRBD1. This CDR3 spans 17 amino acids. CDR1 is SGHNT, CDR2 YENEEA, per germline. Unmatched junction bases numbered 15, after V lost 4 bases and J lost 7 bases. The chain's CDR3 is CASSSLDGTGSKNTQYF. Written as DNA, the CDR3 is TGTGCCAGCAGCTCACTTGATGGGACAGGGAGTAAAAATACGCAGTATTTT.

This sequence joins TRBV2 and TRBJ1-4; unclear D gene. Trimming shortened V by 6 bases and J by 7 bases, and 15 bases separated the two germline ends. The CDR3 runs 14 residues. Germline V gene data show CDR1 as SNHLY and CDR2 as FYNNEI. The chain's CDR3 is CASRVGEEGEKLFF. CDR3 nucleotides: TGTGCCAGCAGGGTCGGGGAGGAGGGTGAAAAACTGTTTTTT.

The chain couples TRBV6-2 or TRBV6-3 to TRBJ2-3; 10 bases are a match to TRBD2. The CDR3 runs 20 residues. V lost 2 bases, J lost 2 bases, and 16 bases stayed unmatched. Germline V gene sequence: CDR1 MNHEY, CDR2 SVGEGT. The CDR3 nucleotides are TGTGCCAGCAGTTACAGATGGCTAGCGGGGGCCGGGCGCCACACAGATACGCAGTATTTT. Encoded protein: CASSYRWLAGAGRHTDTQYF.

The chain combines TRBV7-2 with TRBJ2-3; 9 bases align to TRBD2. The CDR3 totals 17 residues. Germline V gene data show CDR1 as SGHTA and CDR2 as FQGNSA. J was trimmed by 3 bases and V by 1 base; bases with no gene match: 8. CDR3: CASSLGVLAGRTDTQYF. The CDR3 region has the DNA TGTGCCAGCAGCTTAGGGGTCCTAGCGGGGAGGACAGATACGCAGTATTTT.

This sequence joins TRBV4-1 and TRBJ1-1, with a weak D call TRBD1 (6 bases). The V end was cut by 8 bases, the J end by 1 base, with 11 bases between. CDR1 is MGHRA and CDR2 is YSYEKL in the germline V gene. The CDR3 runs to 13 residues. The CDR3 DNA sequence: TGCGCCAGCCTACAGGACAGGAACACTGAAGCTTTCTTT. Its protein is CASLQDRNTEAFF.

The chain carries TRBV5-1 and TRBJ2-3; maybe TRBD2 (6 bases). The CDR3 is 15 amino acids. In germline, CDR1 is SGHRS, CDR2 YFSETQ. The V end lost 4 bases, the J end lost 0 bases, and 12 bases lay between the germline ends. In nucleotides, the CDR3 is TGCGCCAGCAGCCCCCTAGGACTAAGCACAGATACGCAGTATTTT. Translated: CASSPLGLSTDTQYF.

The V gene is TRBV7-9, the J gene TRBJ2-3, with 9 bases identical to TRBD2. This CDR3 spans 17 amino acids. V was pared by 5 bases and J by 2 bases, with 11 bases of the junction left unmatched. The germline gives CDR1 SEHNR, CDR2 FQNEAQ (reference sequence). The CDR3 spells CASSPRGLADHTDTQYF. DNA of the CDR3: TGTGCCAGCAGCCCAAGGGGACTAGCAGACCACACAGATACGCAGTATTTT.

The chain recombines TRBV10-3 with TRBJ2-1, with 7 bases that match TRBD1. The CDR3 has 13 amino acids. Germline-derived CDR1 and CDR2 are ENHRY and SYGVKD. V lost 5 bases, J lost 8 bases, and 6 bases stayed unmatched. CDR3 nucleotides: TGTGCCATCAGTCTAACAGGGGTGGATGAGCAGTTCTTC. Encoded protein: CAISLTGVDEQFF.

The CDR3 nucleotides read TGTGCCAGCAGTTCCACTAGCGGGGGGCTGGAGACCCAGTACTTC. Encoded protein: CASSSTSGGLETQYF. V is TRBV6-2 or TRBV6-3 and J is TRBJ2-5, with 12 nucleotides matching TRBD2. Germline V gives CDR1 MNHEY, CDR2 SVGEGT. The trim removed 4 bases at V and 5 bases at J, leaving 5 bases unmatched. The CDR3 has 15 residues.

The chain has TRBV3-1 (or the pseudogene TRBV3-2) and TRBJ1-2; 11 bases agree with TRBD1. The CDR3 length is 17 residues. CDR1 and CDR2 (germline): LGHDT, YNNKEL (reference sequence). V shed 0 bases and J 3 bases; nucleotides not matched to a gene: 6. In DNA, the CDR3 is TGTGCCAGCAGCCAAGAGAGGGGGACAGGGGGGTACTATGGCTACACCTTC. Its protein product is CASSQERGTGGYYGYTF.

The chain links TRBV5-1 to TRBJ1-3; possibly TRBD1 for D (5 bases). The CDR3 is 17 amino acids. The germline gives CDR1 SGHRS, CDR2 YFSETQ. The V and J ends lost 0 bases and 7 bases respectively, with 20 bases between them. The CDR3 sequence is CASSLAGGTAMGNTIYF. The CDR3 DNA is TGCGCCAGCAGCTTGGCCGGGGGGACGGCGATGGGCAACACCATATATTTT.

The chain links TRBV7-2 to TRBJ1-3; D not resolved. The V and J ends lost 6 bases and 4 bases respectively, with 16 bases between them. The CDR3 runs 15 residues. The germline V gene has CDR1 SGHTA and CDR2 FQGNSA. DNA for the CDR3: TGTGCCAGCAGTCCCGGGATGGAAGAAGGAAACACCATATATTTT. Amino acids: CASSPGMEEGNTIYF.

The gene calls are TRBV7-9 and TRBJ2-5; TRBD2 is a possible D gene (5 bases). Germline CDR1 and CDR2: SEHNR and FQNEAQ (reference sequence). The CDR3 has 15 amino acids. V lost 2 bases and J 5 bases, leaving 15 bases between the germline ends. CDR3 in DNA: TGTGCCAGCAGCTTATCTGCACTAGTGTTTGAGACCCAGTACTTC. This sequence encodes CASSLSALVFETQYF.

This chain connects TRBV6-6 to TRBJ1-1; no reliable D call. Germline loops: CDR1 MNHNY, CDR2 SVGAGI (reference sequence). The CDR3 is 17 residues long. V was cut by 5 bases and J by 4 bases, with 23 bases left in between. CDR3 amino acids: CASSPNPGSPRSTEAFF. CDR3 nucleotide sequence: TGTGCCAGCAGTCCTAACCCGGGGAGCCCGCGGAGCACTGAAGCTTTCTTT.

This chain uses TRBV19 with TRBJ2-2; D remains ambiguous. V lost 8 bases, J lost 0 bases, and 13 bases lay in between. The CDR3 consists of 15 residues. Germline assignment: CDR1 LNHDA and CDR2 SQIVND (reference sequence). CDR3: CASRPISANTGELFF. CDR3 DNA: TGTGCCAGTCGGCCCATAAGCGCGAACACCGGGGAGCTGTTTTTT. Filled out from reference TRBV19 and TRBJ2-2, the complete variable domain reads DGGITQSPKYLFRKEGQNVTLSCEQNLNHDAMYWYRQDPGQGLRLIYYSQIVNDFQKGDIAEGYSVSREKKESFPLTVTSAQKNPTAFYLCASRPISANTGELFFGEGSRLTVL.

This chain's CDR3 is CASKDRRGLFF. DNA for the CDR3: TGTGCCAGCAAAGACCGCCGGGGGCTGTTTTTT. The V call is TRBV2, the J call TRBJ2-2, with D possibly matching TRBD2 (5 bases). This CDR3 spans 11 amino acids. V dropped 7 bases and J dropped 13 bases, with 13 bases sitting between them. Per germline, CDR1 SNHLY and CDR2 FYNNEI.

The CDR3 reads CAIKINRSSYEQYV. The CDR3 DNA follows: TGTGCCATAAAAATTAACAGGAGCTCCTACGAGCAGTACGTC. The chain recombines TRBV10-3 with TRBJ2-7; TRBD1 might be the D (5 bases). V was trimmed by 9 bases and J by 0 bases, leaving 15 bases between them. The CDR3 contains 14 residues. CDR1 is ENHRY, CDR2 SYGVKD, per germline.

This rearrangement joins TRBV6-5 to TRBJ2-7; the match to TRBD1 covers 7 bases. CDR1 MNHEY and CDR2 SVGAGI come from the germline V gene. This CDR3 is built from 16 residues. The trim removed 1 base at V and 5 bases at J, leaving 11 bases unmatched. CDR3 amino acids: CASSYYGTRDSNEQYF. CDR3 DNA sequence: TGTGCCAGCAGTTACTACGGGACCCGGGACAGCAACGAGCAGTACTTC.

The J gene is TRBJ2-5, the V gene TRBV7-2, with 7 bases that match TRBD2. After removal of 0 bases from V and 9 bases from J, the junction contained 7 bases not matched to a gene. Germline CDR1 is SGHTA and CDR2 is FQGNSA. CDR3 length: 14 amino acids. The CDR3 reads CASSLAAGPAAQYF. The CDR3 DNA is TGTGCCAGCAGCTTAGCAGCGGGGCCCGCGGCCCAGTACTTC.

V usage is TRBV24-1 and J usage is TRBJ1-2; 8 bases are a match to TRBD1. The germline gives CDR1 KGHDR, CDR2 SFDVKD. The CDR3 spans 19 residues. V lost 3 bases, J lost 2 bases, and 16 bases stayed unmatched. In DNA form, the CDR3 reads TGTGCCACCAGTGATGGCCCCGGGACAGGAAAGCCAACCAACTATGGCTACACCTTC. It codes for CATSDGPGTGKPTNYGYTF.

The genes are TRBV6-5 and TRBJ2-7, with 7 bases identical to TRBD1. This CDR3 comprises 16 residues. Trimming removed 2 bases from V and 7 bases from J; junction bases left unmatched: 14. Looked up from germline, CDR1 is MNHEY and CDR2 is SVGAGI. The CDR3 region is CASSYDARGPTREQYV. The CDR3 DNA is TGTGCCAGCAGTTACGACGCGAGGGGGCCCACAAGGGAGCAGTACGTC.

The CDR3 spells CASSVGTRWGNEQFF. The DNA of the CDR3 is TGTGCCAGCAGCGTCGGGACTAGGTGGGGCAATGAGCAGTTCTTC. V gene TRBV9 combines with J gene TRBJ2-1; 8 nucleotides line up with TRBD2. The CDR3 consists of 15 residues. V trimming: 2 bases; J trimming: 6 bases; junction bases outside the gene matches: 7. The germline V gene encodes CDR1 SGDLS and CDR2 YYNGEE.

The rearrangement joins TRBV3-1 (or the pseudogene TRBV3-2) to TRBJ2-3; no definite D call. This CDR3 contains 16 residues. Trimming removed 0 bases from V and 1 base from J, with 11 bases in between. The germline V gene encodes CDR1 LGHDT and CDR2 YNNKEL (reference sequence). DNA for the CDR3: TGTGCCAGCAGCCAAGATCGGGTCATAGGCACAGATACGCAGTATTTT. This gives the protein CASSQDRVIGTDTQYF.